This passage covers 29 T cell receptor beta chains from one sample sequenced in a study of CD8 T cells in ankylosing spondylitis. TCRdb processed the 5' RACE reads anew with MiXCR; each CDR3 protein has one entry. The table lists about 340,000 distinct CDR3 sequences, around 8% of them singletons. The antigens for these receptors are not known. Findings and limits, study-wide: Under 10 highly homologous variants formed a TCR beta motif that appeared characteristic of ankylosing spondylitis blood.

The sample was blood, either unsorted or a sorted T cell fraction (not recorded which). These receptors were obtained from a male donor with ankylosing spondylitis.

The chain carries TRBV12-3 or TRBV12-4 and TRBJ1-1, with D possibly being TRBD1 (6 bases). The CDR3 is 14 amino acids. Trimming shortened V by 11 bases and J by 6 bases, and 22 bases separated the two germline ends. CDR3 sequence: CAARGLPGIAEAFF. The CDR3 nucleotides are TGTGCCGCCAGGGGCCTACCGGGTATCGCTGAAGCTTTCTTT.

This clonotype was found a few times. The chain joins TRBV10-3 to TRBJ2-5; D perhaps matches TRBD2 (5 bases). V was clipped by 10 bases and J by 3 bases, with 12 bases between them. Per the germline V gene, CDR1 is ENHRY and CDR2 is SYGVKD. This CDR3 has 12 amino acids. The CDR3 nucleotides are TGTGCCACCCAAGGGAGTGAAGAGACCCAGTACTTC. Amino acid sequence: CATQGSEETQYF.

This clonotype was counted at least ten times. The chain is built from TRBV28 and TRBJ2-1, with 9 nucleotides matching TRBD2. After removal of 5 bases from V and 6 bases from J, the junction contained 8 bases not matched to a gene. CDR1 is MDHEN, CDR2 SYDVKM, per germline. The CDR3 runs 15 residues. Written as DNA, the CDR3 is TGTGCCAGCAGTCTGTGGGTTAGCGGGAGCAATGAGCAGTTCTTC. Its protein product is CASSLWVSGSNEQFF.

This clonotype was detected many times. The CDR3 nucleotides read TGTGCCAGCAGTCCAGACAGGGACTTTAATTCACCCCTCCACTTT. This encodes CASSPDRDFNSPLHF. J is TRBJ1-6 and V is TRBV12-3 or TRBV12-4; TRBD1 matches 7 bases. V shed 5 bases, J shed 6 bases, and the junction held 7 bases outside the gene matches. This CDR3 region has 15 residues.

The V gene is TRBV5-1, the J gene TRBJ2-7; no definite D call. Germline V gene data show CDR1 as SGHRS and CDR2 as YFSETQ. Between the trimmed V and J ends, which lost 0 bases and 7 bases, there was a span of 17 bases. The CDR3 totals 15 residues. CDR3 in amino acids: CASSLETGPYIEQYF. In DNA form, the CDR3 reads TGCGCCAGCAGCTTGGAGACGGGCCCCTACATTGAGCAGTACTTC. Supplemented by reference TRBV5-1 and TRBJ2-7, the full variable domain reads KAGVTQTPRYLIKTRGQQVTLSCSPISGHRSVSWYQQTPGQGLQFLFEYFSETQRNKGNFPGRFSGRQFSNSRSEMNVSTLELGDSALYLCASSLETGPYIEQYFGPGTRLTVT.

The chain carries TRBV7-9 and TRBJ2-2, with D possibly matching TRBD2 (6 bases). The CDR3 is 14 residues long. Germline CDR1 SEHNR, CDR2 FQNEAQ (reference sequence). V was cut by 7 bases and J by 6 bases, with 15 bases left in between. The CDR3 spells CASKTGLAAGELFF. In nucleotides, the CDR3 is TGTGCCAGCAAAACGGGGTTAGCGGCCGGGGAGCTGTTTTTT.

This clonotype came up many times. The chain employs TRBV12-3 or TRBV12-4 and TRBJ1-3; TRBD1 is a possible D gene (6 bases). V was cut by 2 bases and J by 0 bases, with 8 bases left in between. The CDR3 is made up of 15 amino acids. The CDR3 DNA reads TGTGCCAGCAGTTTACAGGGGAGCTCTGGAAACACCATATATTTT. It specifies CASSLQGSSGNTIYF.

The chain is built from TRBV9 and TRBJ2-1, with TRBD2 as a possible D gene (5 bases). In germline, CDR1 is SGDLS, CDR2 YYNGEE. Trimming removed 4 bases from V and 5 bases from J, with 16 bases in between. The length of the CDR3 is 15 residues. The CDR3 loop reads CASSPQTRRNNEQFF. The DNA of the CDR3 is TGTGCCAGCAGCCCTCAAACGCGGAGGAACAATGAGCAGTTCTTC. Supplemented by reference TRBV9 and TRBJ2-1, the full variable domain reads DSGVTQTPKHLITATGQRVTLRCSPRSGDLSVYWYQQSLDQGLQFLIQYYNGEERAKGNILERFSAQQFPDLHSELNLSSLELGDSALYFCASSPQTRRNNEQFFGPGTRLTVL.

In this sample, this clonotype turned up many times. As DNA, the CDR3 is TGTGCCAGCAGCCAAGTAGGGATGGAAGCTTTCTTT. Residues: CASSQVGMEAFF. The chain recombines TRBV3-1 with TRBJ1-1; no reliable D call. The CDR3 consists of 12 residues. The V and J ends lost 1 base and 8 bases respectively, with 8 bases between them. From germline, CDR1 is LGHDT and CDR2 YNNKEL (reference sequence).

The table lists this clonotype with a few counts. The genes are TRBV12-3 or TRBV12-4 and TRBJ1-1; D gene uncertain. V shed 6 bases and J shed 1 base, with 9 bases lying between them. This CDR3 spans 13 amino acids. CDR3 residues: CASSAMRNTEAFF. CDR3 in DNA: TGTGCCAGCAGCGCTATGCGGAACACTGAAGCTTTCTTT.

This clonotype has ten or more counts. The chain has TRBV29-1 and TRBJ2-7; 7 bases match TRBD1. CDR3 length: 13 amino acids. Germline CDR1 and CDR2: SQVTM and ANQGSEA. The CDR3 bases are TGCAGTGTCAACAGGGGTGACATTAACGAGCAGTACTTC. Protein sequence: CSVNRGDINEQYF.

This clonotype was seen more than once but under ten times. The V call is TRBV4-1, the J call TRBJ2-4, with D uncertain. V lost 2 bases and J lost 6, with 11 bases in between. The germline V gene has CDR1 MGHRA and CDR2 YSYEKL. There are 14 residues in the CDR3. CDR3 residues: CASSQSFFVNIQYF. For the CDR3, the DNA is TGCGCCAGCAGCCAATCGTTCTTCGTAAACATTCAGTACTTC.

The gene calls are TRBV19 and TRBJ2-3; TRBD2 is a possible D gene (5 bases). Germline CDR1 and CDR2: LNHDA and SQIVND (reference sequence). Trimming stripped 5 bases from V and 5 bases from J, with 11 bases between. This CDR3 contains 13 residues. DNA for the CDR3: TGTGCCAGTAGTGACGGACTCGGAGATACGCAGTATTTT. It specifies CASSDGLGDTQYF.

This clonotype was seen many times. This chain links TRBV29-1 with TRBJ2-7, with D possibly TRBD2 on 6 matching bases. V lost 3 bases to trimming and J lost 2 bases, with 11 bases between them. This CDR3 contains 13 residues. Per the germline V gene, CDR1 is SQVTM and CDR2 is ANQGSEA. This chain's CDR3 is CSVDVGGAYEQYF. Written as DNA, the CDR3 is TGCAGCGTTGATGTGGGGGGTGCCTACGAGCAGTACTTC.

This clonotype occurred a few times. The chain links TRBV7-8 to TRBJ2-7, with a weak D call TRBD2 (5 bases). CDR3 length equals 14 residues. The germline CDR1 and CDR2 sequences are SGHVS and FQNEAQ. V was pared by 1 base and J by 3 bases, with 10 bases between. As DNA, the CDR3 is TGTGCCAGCAGCTTAGGCGGGTATAACTACGAGCAGTACTTC. Residues: CASSLGGYNYEQYF.

This clonotype was detected many times. The chain carries TRBV20-1 and TRBJ2-5, with D uncertain. Germline V gene data show CDR1 as DFQATT and CDR2 as SNEGSKA (reference sequence). Trimming took off 0 bases at V and 4 bases at J, with 9 bases between the two ends. The CDR3 runs 13 residues. The CDR3 DNA sequence: TGCAGTGCTAGAGAGGCAGGAAGAGAGACCCAGTACTTC. The encoded protein is CSAREAGRETQYF.

This clonotype was seen more than once but under ten times. The chain is built from TRBV5-5 and TRBJ1-1; possible D gene TRBD1, 6 bases. The CDR3 has 14 amino acids. The V and J ends lost 4 bases and 0 bases respectively, with 10 bases between them. CDR1 is SGHKS and CDR2 is YYEKEE in the germline V gene (reference sequence). This chain's CDR3 is CASSRQAMNTEAFF. DNA for the CDR3: TGTGCCAGCAGCCGACAGGCGATGAACACTGAAGCTTTCTTT.

This clonotype was observed many times. The V and J genes are TRBV12-3 or TRBV12-4 and TRBJ2-7, with no clear D. Trimming shortened V by 6 bases and J by 2 bases, and 11 bases separated the two germline ends. This CDR3 comprises 13 residues. The CDR3 reads CASRDRVAYEQYF. The CDR3 DNA is TGTGCCAGCAGAGATAGGGTCGCCTACGAGCAGTACTTC.

The CDR3, as DNA: TGTGCCAGCAGTTCCCAGGGACCCAGAGGGAGGGAGACCCAGTACTTC. This gives the protein CASSSQGPRGRETQYF. The gene calls are TRBV28 and TRBJ2-5; D is perhaps TRBD2 (6 bases). The germline V gene has CDR1 MDHEN and CDR2 SYDVKM. Trimming pared 4 bases from V and 5 bases from J, leaving 20 bases between. The CDR3 runs to 16 residues.

This clonotype was seen many times. The rearrangement joins TRBV6-5 to TRBJ1-3; D gene ambiguous. Germline V gene lookup returns CDR1 MNHEY and CDR2 SVGAGI. The CDR3 runs to 16 residues. V was cut by 4 bases and J by 0 bases, with 13 bases left in between. CDR3 nucleotide sequence: TGTGCCAGCAGTTCCCACGGACGGGCCTCTGGAAACACCATATATTTT. Encoded protein: CASSSHGRASGNTIYF.

This clonotype was picked up a small number of times. The chain recombines TRBV6-5 with TRBJ2-1; possibly TRBD1 for D (6 bases). The CDR3 runs 14 residues. The V gene lost 5 bases and the J gene lost 2 bases, with 10 bases spanning the gap. The germline V gene has CDR1 MNHEY and CDR2 SVGAGI. The CDR3 sequence: CASSNRQAYNEQFF. The DNA for the CDR3 is TGTGCCAGCAGTAACCGACAGGCCTACAATGAGCAGTTCTTC.

This clonotype was seen many times. This chain joins TRBV3-1 and TRBJ1-1; no firm D call. The V and J ends lost 0 bases and 0 bases respectively, with 14 bases between them. The CDR3 extends over 17 amino acids. Per germline, CDR1 LGHDT and CDR2 YNNKEL (reference sequence). The CDR3: CASSQDTPGKMNTEAFF. CDR3 in DNA: TGTGCCAGCAGCCAAGATACACCAGGTAAGATGAACACTGAAGCTTTCTTT.

This clonotype was counted ten times or more. J is TRBJ1-1 and V is TRBV29-1, with TRBD1 identical over 7 bases. Unmatched junction bases numbered 7, after V lost 6 bases and J lost 6 bases. The CDR3 has 12 amino acids. Germline V CDR1 and CDR2: SQVTM, ANQGSEA. CDR3: CSVGGGSSEAFF. Here the CDR3 DNA reads TGCAGCGTCGGAGGGGGCAGCTCTGAAGCTTTCTTT.

The sample holds a few counts of this clonotype. The chain has TRBV7-2 and TRBJ2-3, with 7 bases matching TRBD1. CDR1 and CDR2 from the germline V gene are SGHTA and FQGNSA. Losses at the gene ends were 5 bases for V and 2 bases for J; bases not matched to a gene: 7. The CDR3 covers 15 residues. The CDR3 reads CASSKDRVVTDTQYF. Here the CDR3 DNA reads TGTGCCAGCAGCAAAGACAGGGTGGTCACAGATACGCAGTATTTT.

Only a few counts were recorded for this clonotype. The chain joins TRBV10-3 to TRBJ2-7; a possible D gene is TRBD1 (5 bases). The CDR3 has 14 residues. The ends were cut back, 0 bases at V and 5 bases at J, with 11 bases in the middle. Germline loops: CDR1 ENHRY, CDR2 SYGVKD. The CDR3 nucleotides are TGTGCCATCAGTGAGTCGCCCAGGGCCGACGAGCAGTACTTC. This translates into CAISESPRADEQYF.

The V and J genes are TRBV12-3 or TRBV12-4 and TRBJ2-5, with 9 bases matching TRBD1. J was trimmed by 5 bases and V by 6 bases; bases with no gene match: 7. The CDR3 has 14 residues. This chain's CDR3 is CASRRDRVPETQYF. The DNA of the CDR3 is TGTGCCAGCAGACGGGACAGGGTGCCGGAGACCCAGTACTTC.

This clonotype showed up many times. V and J are TRBV6-5 and TRBJ2-1; 9 positions match TRBD1. With V trimmed by 0 bases and J by 6 bases, 6 bases remained unmatched. The CDR3 has 16 residues. The V gene's germline CDR1 is MNHEY and CDR2 SVGAGI. The CDR3: CASSYSWTGVGNEQFF. DNA of the CDR3: TGTGCCAGCAGTTACTCATGGACAGGGGTAGGCAATGAGCAGTTCTTC.

In this sample, this clonotype turned up many times. The chain uses TRBV29-1 and TRBJ2-7, with D perhaps assigned TRBD1 or TRBD2 (6 bases each). Trimming left V 7 bases short and J 0 bases short, with 10 bases between. CDR3 length equals 12 residues. Germline values: CDR1 SQVTM, CDR2 ANQGSEA. CDR3 sequence (DNA): TGCAGCGCCGGAGGGGGCTCCTACGAGCAGTACTTC. This gives the protein CSAGGGSYEQYF.

The V call is TRBV5-1, the J call TRBJ2-7, with 7 bases lining up with TRBD2. With V trimmed by 4 bases and J by 0 bases, 13 bases remained unmatched. Germline loops: CDR1 SGHRS, CDR2 YFSETQ. This CDR3 region has 17 residues. The CDR3 sequence is CASSRGTWRETSYEQYF. CDR3 in DNA: TGCGCCAGCAGCCGAGGTACTTGGCGGGAGACCTCCTACGAGCAGTACTTC.